This T cell receptor (beta chain) was identified in a study of blood T cell repertoires in COVID-19. Study-wide background: Whether acute or convalescent, the COVID-19 samples came from the United States, Italy and Spain. In each case, the material was cDNA or gDNA derived from T cells, B-cell-depleted T cells, or PBMCs.

The germline V and J ends were trimmed by 1 base and 7 bases, with 9 bases remaining between them. The CDR3 totals 13 residues. Germline V gives CDR1 SGDLS, CDR2 YYNGEE. Original data processing: Amplification from reference gene primers served as the basis for estimated nucleated cell counts. The table came from immunoSEQ multiplex PCR; TCRdb's copy has only in-frame clones and leaves some out. V and J calls and clone size are given by that table; D and trimming were obtained from the DNA. The sample yields approximately 300,000 clones, approximately 88% seen once. Sequencing was performed on peripheral blood. The chain combines TRBV9 with TRBJ2-1; weak D call: TRBD2 (6 bases). The source is a man younger than 35 who had recovered from COVID-19. For the CDR3, the DNA is TGTGCCAGCAGCGTACAGGCGGGGAATGAGCAGTTCTTC. Amino acid sequence: CASSVQAGNEQFF.